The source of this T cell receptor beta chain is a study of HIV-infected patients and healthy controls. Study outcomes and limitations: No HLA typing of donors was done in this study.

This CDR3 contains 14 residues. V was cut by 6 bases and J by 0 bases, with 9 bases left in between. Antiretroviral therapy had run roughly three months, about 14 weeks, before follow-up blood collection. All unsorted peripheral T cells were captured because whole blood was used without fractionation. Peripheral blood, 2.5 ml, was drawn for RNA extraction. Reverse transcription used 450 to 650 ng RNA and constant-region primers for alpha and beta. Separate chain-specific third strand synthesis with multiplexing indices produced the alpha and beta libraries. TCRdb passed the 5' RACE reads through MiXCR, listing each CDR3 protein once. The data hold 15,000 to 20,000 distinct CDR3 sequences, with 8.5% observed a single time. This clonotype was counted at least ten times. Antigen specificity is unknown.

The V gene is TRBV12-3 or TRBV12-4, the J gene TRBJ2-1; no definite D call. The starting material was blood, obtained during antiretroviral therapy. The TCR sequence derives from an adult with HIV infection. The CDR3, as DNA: TGTGCCAGCAGCCCGGGTTCCTCCTACAATGAGCAGTTCTTC. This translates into CASSPGSSYNEQFF.